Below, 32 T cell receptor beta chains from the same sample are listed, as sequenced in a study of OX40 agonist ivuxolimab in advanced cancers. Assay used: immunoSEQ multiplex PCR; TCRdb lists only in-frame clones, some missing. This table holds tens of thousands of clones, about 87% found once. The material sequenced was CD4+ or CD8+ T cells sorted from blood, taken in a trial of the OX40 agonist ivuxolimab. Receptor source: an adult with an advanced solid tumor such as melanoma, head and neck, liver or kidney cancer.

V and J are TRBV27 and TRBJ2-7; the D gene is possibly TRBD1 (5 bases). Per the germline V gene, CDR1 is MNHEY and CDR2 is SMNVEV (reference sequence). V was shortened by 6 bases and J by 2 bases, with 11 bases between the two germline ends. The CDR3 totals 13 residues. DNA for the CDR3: TGTGCCAGCAGCCCAAGGGGCACCTACGAGCAGTACTTC. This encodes CASSPRGTYEQYF.

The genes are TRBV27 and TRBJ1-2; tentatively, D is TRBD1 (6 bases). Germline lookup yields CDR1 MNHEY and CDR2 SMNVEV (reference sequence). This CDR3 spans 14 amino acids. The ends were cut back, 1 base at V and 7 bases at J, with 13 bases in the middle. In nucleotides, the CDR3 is TGTGCCAGCAGTTTATTCCCAGGGGCAGGTGGCTACACCTTC. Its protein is CASSLFPGAGGYTF.

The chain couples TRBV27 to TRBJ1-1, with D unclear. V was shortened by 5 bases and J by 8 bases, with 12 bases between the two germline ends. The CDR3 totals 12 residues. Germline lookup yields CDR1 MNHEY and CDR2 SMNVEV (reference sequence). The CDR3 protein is CASSPSREEAFF. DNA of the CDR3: TGTGCCAGCAGTCCCTCAAGGGAAGAAGCTTTCTTT.

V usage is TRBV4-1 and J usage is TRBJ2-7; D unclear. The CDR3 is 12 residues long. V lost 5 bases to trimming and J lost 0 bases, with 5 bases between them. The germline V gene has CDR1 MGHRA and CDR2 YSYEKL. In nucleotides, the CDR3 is TGCGCCAGCAGCATGGGCTCCTACGAGCAGTACTTC. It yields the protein CASSMGSYEQYF.

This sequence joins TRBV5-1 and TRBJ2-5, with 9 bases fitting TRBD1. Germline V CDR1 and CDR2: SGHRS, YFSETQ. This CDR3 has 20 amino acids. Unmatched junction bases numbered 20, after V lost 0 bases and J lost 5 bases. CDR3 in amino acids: CASSLEVPGQGNSRPETQYF. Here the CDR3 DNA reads TGCGCCAGCAGCTTGGAGGTCCCGGGACAGGGAAACAGTCGTCCGGAGACCCAGTACTTC.

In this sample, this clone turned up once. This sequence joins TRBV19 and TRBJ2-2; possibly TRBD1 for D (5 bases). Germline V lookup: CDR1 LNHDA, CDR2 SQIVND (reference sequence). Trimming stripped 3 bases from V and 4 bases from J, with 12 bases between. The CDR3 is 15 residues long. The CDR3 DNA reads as TGTGCCAGTAGTATTGTGGCCAGGGCCACCGGGGAGCTGTTTTTT. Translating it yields CASSIVARATGELFF.

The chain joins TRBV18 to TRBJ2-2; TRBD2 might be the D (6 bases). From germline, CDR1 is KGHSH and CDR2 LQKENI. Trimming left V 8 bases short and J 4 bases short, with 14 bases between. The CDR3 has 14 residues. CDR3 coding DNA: TGTGCCAGCGGGGGAGGAGGTAGCACCGGGGAGCTGTTTTTT. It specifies CASGGGGSTGELFF.

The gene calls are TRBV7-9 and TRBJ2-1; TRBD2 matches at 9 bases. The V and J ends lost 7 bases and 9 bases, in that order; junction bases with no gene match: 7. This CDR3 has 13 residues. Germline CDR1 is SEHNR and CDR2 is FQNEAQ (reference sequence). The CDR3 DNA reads TGTGCCAGCAACTTGGGACTAGCTGGTGAGCAGTTCTTC. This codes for CASNLGLAGEQFF.

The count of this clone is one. The CDR3 protein is CASRKPGLGSYNEQFF. DNA of the CDR3: TGTGCCAGCAGAAAGCCGGGACTAGGCTCCTACAATGAGCAGTTCTTC. The chain combines TRBV11-2 with TRBJ2-1; 8 bases match TRBD2. The V and J ends lost 6 bases and 0 bases, in that order; junction bases with no gene match: 7. Germline-derived CDR1 and CDR2 are SGHAT and FQNNGV. This CDR3 comprises 16 residues.

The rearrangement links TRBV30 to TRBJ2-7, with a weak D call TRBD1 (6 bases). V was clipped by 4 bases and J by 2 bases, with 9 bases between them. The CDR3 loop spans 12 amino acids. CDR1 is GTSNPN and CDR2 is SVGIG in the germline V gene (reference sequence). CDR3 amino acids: CAWTRTAYEQYF. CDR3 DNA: TGTGCCTGGACCCGGACAGCCTACGAGCAGTACTTC.

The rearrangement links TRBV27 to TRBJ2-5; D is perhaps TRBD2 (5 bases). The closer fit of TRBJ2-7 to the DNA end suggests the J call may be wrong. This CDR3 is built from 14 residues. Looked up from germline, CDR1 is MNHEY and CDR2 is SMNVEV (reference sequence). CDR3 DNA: TGTGCCAGCGGCAAACTAGTGAGCGGCTACGAGCAGTACTTC. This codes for CASGKLVSGYEQYF.

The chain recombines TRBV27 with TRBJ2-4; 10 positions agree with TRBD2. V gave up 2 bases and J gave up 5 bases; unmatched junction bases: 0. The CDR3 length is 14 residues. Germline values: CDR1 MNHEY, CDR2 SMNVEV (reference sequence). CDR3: CASSLLAGENIQYF. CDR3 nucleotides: TGTGCCAGCAGTTTACTAGCGGGGGAAAACATTCAGTACTTC.

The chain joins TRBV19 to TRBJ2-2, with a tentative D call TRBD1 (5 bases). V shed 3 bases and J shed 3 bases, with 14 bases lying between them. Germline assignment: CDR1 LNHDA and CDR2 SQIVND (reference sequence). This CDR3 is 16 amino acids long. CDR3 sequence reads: CASSMEFDSYTGELFF. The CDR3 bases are TGTGCCAGTAGTATGGAGTTTGACAGTTACACCGGGGAGCTGTTTTTT.

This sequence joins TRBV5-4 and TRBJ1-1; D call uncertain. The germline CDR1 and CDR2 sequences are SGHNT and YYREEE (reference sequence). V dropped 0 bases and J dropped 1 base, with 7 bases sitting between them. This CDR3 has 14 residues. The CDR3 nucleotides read TGTGCCAGCAGCTTGGGGGGAACGAACACTGAAGCTTTCTTT. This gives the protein CASSLGGTNTEAFF.

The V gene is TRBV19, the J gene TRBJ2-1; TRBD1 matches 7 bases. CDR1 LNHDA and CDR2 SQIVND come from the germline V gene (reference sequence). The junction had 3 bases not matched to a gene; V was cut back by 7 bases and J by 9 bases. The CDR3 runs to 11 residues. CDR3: CASNRQGEQFF. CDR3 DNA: TGTGCCAGTAATCGACAGGGTGAGCAGTTCTTC. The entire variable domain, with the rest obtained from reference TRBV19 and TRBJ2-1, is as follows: DGGITQSPKYLFRKEGQNVTLSCEQNLNHDAMYWYRQDPGQGLRLIYYSQIVNDFQKGDIAEGYSVSREKKESFPLTVTSAQKNPTAFYLCASNRQGEQFFGPGTRLTVL.

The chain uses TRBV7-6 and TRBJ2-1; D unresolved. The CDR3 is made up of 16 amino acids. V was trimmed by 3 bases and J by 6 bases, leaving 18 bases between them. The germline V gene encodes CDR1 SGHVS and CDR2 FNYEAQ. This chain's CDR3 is CASSFLSKGSPNEQFF. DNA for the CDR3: TGTGCCAGCAGCTTTCTAAGTAAAGGGTCTCCCAATGAGCAGTTCTTC.

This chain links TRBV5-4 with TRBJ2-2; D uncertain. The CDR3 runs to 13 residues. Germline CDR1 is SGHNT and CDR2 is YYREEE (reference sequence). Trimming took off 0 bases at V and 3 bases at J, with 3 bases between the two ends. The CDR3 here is CASSLVDTGELFF. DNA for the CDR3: TGTGCCAGCAGCTTGGTGGACACCGGGGAGCTGTTTTTT.

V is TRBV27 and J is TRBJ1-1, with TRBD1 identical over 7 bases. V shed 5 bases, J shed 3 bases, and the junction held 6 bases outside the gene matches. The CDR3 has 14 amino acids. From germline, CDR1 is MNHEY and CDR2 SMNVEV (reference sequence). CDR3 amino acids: CASSGRGPYTEAFF. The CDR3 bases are TGTGCCAGCAGTGGGAGGGGGCCGTACACTGAAGCTTTCTTT.

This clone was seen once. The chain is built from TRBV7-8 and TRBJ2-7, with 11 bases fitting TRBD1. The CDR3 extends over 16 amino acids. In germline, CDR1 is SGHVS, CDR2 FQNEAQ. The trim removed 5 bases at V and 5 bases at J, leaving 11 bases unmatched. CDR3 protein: CASSPVILGQGDEQYF. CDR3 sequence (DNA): TGTGCCAGCAGCCCCGTTATTTTGGGACAGGGGGACGAGCAGTACTTC.

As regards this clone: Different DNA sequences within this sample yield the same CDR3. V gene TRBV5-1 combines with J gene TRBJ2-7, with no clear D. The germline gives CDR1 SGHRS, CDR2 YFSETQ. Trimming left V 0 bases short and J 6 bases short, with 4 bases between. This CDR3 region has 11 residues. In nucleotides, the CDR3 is TGCGCCAGCAGCTTGGCGGGCGAGCAGTACTTC. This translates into CASSLAGEQYF.

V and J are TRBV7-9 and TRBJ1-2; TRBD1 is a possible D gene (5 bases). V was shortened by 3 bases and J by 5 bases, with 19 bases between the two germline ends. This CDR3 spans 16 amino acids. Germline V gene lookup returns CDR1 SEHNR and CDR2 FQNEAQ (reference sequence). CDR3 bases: TGTGCCAGCAGCTTGGTGGGGGGAATCGTTCGATATGGCTACACCTTC. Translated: CASSLVGGIVRYGYTF.

The CDR3 DNA follows: TGTGCCAGCAGTGTATTGGGTGTGGGACAGGGAAACACCATATATTTT. Translating gives CASSVLGVGQGNTIYF. This rearrangement joins TRBV6-1 to TRBJ1-3, with 7 bases matching TRBD1. Trimming at V came to 4 bases and at J to 4 bases, leaving 10 bases not matched to a gene. Germline V gene lookup returns CDR1 MNHNS and CDR2 SASEGT. This CDR3 spans 16 amino acids.

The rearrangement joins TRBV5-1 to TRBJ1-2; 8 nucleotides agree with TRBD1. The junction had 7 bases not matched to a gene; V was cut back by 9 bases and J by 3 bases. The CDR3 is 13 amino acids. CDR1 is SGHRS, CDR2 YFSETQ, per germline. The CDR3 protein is CATKTGADYGYTF. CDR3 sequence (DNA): TGCGCCACAAAGACAGGGGCGGACTATGGCTACACCTTC.

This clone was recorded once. In DNA form, the CDR3 reads TGTGCCAGCATTTATTGGGGGGCGAACACTGAAGCTTTCTTT. Its translation is CASIYWGANTEAFF. The chain recombines TRBV6-1 with TRBJ1-1, with D tentatively TRBD1 (6 bases). Germline CDR1 reads MNHNS; CDR2 reads SASEGT. There are 14 residues in the CDR3. Trimming stripped 7 bases from V and 1 base from J, with 13 bases between.

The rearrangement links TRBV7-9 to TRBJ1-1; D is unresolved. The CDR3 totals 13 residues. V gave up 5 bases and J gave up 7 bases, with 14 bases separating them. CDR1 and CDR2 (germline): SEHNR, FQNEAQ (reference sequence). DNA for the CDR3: TGTGCCAGCAGCCCCCCCTTGTTTGGTGAAGCTTTCTTT. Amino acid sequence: CASSPPLFGEAFF. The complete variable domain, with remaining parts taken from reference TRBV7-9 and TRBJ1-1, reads DTGVSQNPRHKITKRGQNVTFRCDPISEHNRLYWYRQTLGQGPEFLTYFQNEAQLEKSRLLSDRFSAERPKGSFSTLEIQRTEQGDSAMYLCASSPPLFGEAFFGQGTRLTVV.

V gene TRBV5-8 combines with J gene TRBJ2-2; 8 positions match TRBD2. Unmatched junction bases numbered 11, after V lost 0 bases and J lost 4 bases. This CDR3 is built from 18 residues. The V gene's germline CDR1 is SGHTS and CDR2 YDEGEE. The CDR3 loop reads CASSLEGTSVYGTGELFF. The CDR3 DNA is TGTGCCAGCAGCTTGGAAGGGACTAGTGTTTATGGCACCGGGGAGCTGTTTTTT.

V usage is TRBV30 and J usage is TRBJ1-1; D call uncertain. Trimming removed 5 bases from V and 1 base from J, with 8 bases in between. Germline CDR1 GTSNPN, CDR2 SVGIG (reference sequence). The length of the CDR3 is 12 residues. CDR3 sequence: CAWRTGNTEAFF. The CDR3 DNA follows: TGTGCCTGGCGGACGGGGAACACTGAAGCTTTCTTT.

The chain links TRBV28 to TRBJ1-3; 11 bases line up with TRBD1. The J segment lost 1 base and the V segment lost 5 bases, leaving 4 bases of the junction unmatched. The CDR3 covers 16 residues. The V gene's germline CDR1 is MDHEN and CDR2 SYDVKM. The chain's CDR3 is CASSHGQGASGNTIYF. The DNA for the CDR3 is TGTGCCAGCAGTCACGGACAGGGGGCGTCTGGAAACACCATATATTTT.

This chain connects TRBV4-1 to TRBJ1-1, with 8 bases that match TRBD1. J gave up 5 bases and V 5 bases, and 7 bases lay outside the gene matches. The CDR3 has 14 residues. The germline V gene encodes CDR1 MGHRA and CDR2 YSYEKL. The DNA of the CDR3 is TGCGCCAGCAGCACCCGACAGGGGAATACTGAAGCTTTCTTT. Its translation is CASSTRQGNTEAFF.

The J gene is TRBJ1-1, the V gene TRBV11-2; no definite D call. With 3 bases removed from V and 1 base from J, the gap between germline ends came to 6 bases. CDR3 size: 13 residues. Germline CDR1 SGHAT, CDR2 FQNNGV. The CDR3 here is CASSFFWNTEAFF. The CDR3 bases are TGTGCCAGCAGCTTCTTCTGGAACACTGAAGCTTTCTTT.

CDR3 in amino acids: CASRESGRAYNEQFF. DNA of the CDR3: TGTGCCAGCAGGGAAAGCGGGAGAGCCTACAATGAGCAGTTCTTC. This rearrangement joins TRBV5-4 to TRBJ2-1; 8 bases are a match to TRBD2. This CDR3 contains 15 residues. CDR1 SGHNT and CDR2 YYREEE come from the germline V gene (reference sequence). Trimming took 5 bases from V and 2 from J; bases not matched to a gene: 6.

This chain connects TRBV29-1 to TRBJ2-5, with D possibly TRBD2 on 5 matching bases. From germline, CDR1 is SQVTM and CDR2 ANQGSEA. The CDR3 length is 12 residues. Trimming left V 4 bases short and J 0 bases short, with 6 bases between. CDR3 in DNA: TGCAGCGTTGGAGGGTACCAAGAGACCCAGTACTTC. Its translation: CSVGGYQETQYF.